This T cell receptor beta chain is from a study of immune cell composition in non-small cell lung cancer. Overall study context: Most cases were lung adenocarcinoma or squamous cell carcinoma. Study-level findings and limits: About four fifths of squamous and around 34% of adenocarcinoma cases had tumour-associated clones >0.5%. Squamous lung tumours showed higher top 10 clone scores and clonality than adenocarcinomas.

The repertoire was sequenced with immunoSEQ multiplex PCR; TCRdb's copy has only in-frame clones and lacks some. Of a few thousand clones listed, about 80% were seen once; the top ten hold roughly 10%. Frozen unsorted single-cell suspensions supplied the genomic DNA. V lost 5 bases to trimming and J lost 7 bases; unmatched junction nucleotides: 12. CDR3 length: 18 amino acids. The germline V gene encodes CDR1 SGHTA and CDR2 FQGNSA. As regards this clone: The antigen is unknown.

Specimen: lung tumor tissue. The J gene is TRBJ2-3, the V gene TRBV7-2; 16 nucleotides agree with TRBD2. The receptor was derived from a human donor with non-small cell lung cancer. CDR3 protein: CASSAPSGLAGGRHTQYF. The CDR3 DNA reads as TGTGCCAGCAGCGCACCGTCGGGACTAGCGGGGGGGCGGCATACGCAGTATTTT.